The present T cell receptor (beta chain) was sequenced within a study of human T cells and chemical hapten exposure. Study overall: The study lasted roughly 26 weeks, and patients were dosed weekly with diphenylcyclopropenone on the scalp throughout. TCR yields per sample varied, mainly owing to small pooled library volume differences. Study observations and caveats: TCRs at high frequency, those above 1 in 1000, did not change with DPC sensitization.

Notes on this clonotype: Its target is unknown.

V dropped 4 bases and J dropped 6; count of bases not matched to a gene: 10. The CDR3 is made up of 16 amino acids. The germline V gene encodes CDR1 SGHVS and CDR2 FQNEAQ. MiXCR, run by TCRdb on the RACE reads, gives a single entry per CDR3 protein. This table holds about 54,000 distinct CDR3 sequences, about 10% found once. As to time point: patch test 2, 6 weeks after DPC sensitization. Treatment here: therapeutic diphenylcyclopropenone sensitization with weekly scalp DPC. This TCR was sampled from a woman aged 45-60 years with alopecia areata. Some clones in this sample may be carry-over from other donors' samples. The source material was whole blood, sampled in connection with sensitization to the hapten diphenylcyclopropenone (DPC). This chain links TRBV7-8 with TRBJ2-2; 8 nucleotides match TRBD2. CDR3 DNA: TGTGCCAGCAGCTCTCCCGTAGCGGGGAGGGCCGGGGAGCTGTTTTTT. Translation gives CASSSPVAGRAGELFF.